This T cell receptor (beta chain) is from a study of beta chain features in type 1 diabetes. Study-level information: Analysis included under 120,000,000 sorted cells drawn from all samples. Study results and caveats: TCRB CDR3s from Type 1 diabetes patients were moderately but significantly shorter in all four CD4+ subsets.

The sample holds a few counts of this clone. Its antigen remains unknown. Reverse transcribing all isolated RNA meant expressed TCRB transcripts were sequenced. Roughly 3.4 million reads per sample on average were obtained from naive, central memory and regulatory T cell samples. Profiling relied on immunoSEQ multiplex PCR, and the TCRdb table lists in-frame clones only, not all of them. The sample shows about 340,000 clones, 8% of them seen only once. This CDR3 region has 14 residues. Germline V gives CDR1 MDHEN, CDR2 SYDVKM. V was cut by 5 bases and J by 4 bases, with 12 bases left in between. The receptor's source is a woman younger than 35 in good health. Sequences were obtained from central memory CD4+ T cells from blood. The rearrangement links TRBV28 to TRBJ1-5; D not resolved. In DNA form, the CDR3 reads TGTGCCAGCAGTCCGACCGGGCGGAATCAGCCCCAGCATTTT. Amino acid sequence: CASSPTGRNQPQHF.